Presented here are 14 T cell receptor beta chains from one specimen sequenced in a study of T cells in narcolepsy. Sequenced by immunoSEQ multiplex PCR; TCRdb stores in-frame clones only, minus some. Of tens of thousands of clones in the sample, over 80% were seen once. Material: CD45RA- memory CD4+ T cells from PBMCs. Receptor source: a human donor with narcolepsy.

CDR3 loop: CASSSVREKLFF. The DNA of the CDR3 is TGTGCCAGCAGCTCGGTGAGAGAAAAACTGTTTTTT. The genes are TRBV7-9 and TRBJ1-4; D not resolved. This CDR3 has 12 amino acids. The germline V and J ends were trimmed by 4 bases and 8 bases, with 8 bases remaining between them. CDR1 and CDR2 from the germline V gene are SEHNR and FQNEAQ (reference sequence).

V gene TRBV6-5 combines with J gene TRBJ1-1; D is unresolved. V shed 8 bases and J shed 2 bases, with 15 bases lying between them. CDR3 size: 14 residues. Germline CDR1 is MNHEY and CDR2 is SVGAGI. CDR3 in amino acids: CASQVDPANTEAFF. The CDR3 DNA follows: TGTGCCAGCCAGGTTGACCCCGCCAACACTGAAGCTTTCTTT.

CDR3: CASSVVGQETQYF. CDR3 nucleotides: TGTGCCAGCAGCGTAGTCGGCCAAGAGACCCAGTACTTC. J is TRBJ2-5 and V is TRBV9, with no clear D. Per germline, CDR1 SGDLS and CDR2 YYNGEE. Trimming removed 0 bases from V and 1 base from J, with 4 bases in between. This CDR3 comprises 13 residues.

V and J are TRBV5-4 and TRBJ1-2; D gene ambiguous. Germline lookup yields CDR1 SGHNT and CDR2 YYREEE (reference sequence). Trimming stripped 0 bases from V and 0 bases from J, with 6 bases between. This CDR3 is 14 amino acids long. The CDR3 sequence: CASSLGPSNYGYTF. CDR3 DNA sequence: TGTGCCAGCAGCTTGGGACCTTCTAACTATGGCTACACCTTC.

For this clone: Other DNA sequences in this specimen translate into the identical CDR3. The chain is built from TRBV7-2 and TRBJ1-4, with D perhaps matching TRBD1 (6 bases). The CDR3 length is 13 residues. V lost 5 bases, J lost 7 bases, and 11 bases lay in between. Per the germline V gene, CDR1 is SGHTA and CDR2 is FQGNSA. Written as DNA, the CDR3 is TGTGCCAGCAGCCGCAGGGGTGGTGAAAAACTGTTTTTT. Translated, it gives CASSRRGGEKLFF.

The chain uses TRBV2 and TRBJ2-5; the D is unclear. The V gene's germline CDR1 is SNHLY and CDR2 FYNNEI. V lost 8 bases and J lost 0, with 10 bases in between. The CDR3 loop spans 13 amino acids. The CDR3: CASLASYQETQYF. CDR3 bases: TGTGCCAGCTTAGCTTCGTACCAAGAGACCCAGTACTTC.

This chain connects TRBV5-1 to TRBJ1-5, with a tentative D call TRBD1 (5 bases). Looked up from germline, CDR1 is SGHRS and CDR2 is YFSETQ. V lost 1 base to trimming and J lost 7 bases, with 12 bases between them. This CDR3 spans 14 amino acids. The CDR3 protein is CASSLSGTRQPQHF. CDR3 nucleotide sequence: TGCGCCAGCAGCTTGTCAGGGACCAGGCAGCCCCAGCATTTT.

The V and J genes are TRBV2 and TRBJ1-4; no reliable D call. Trimming stripped 5 bases from V and 6 bases from J, with 10 bases between. Germline lookup yields CDR1 SNHLY and CDR2 FYNNEI. There are 13 residues in the CDR3. CDR3 in DNA: TGTGCCAGCAGTAGTTTCATAGATGAAAAACTGTTTTTT. Encoded protein: CASSSFIDEKLFF.

The J gene is TRBJ2-5, the V gene TRBV25-1; 7 bases fit TRBD2. The CDR3 length is 16 residues. CDR1 is MGHDK and CDR2 is SYGVNS in the germline V gene. V gave up 4 bases and J gave up 4 bases; unmatched junction bases: 12. The CDR3 DNA follows: TGTGCCAGCAGTGTAGGAGGAGGCCGGACTAGAGAGACCCAGTACTTC. It encodes CASSVGGGRTRETQYF.

The rearrangement uses TRBV5-6 and TRBJ1-4; 9 nucleotides agree with TRBD1. V dropped 4 bases and J dropped 4; count of bases not matched to a gene: 5. The CDR3 contains 15 residues. Germline CDR1 SGHDT, CDR2 YYEEEE. CDR3 DNA sequence: TGTGCCAGCAGCAGGACAGGGGCGAGTAATGAAAAACTGTTTTTT. Translated, it gives CASSRTGASNEKLFF.

This clone was found a few times. The rearrangement uses TRBV5-1 and TRBJ1-4; D possibly corresponds to TRBD1 (5 bases). The CDR3 contains 16 residues. The V end lost 0 bases, the J end lost 0 bases, and 9 bases lay between the germline ends. Germline CDR1 reads SGHRS; CDR2 reads YFSETQ. The CDR3: CASSLAGDPTNEKLFF. The CDR3 region has the DNA TGCGCCAGCAGCTTGGCTGGGGACCCAACTAATGAAAAACTGTTTTTT.

The chain combines TRBV5-8 with TRBJ1-2; 9 bases line up with TRBD1. V lost 6 bases, J lost 2 bases, and 17 bases stayed unmatched. Germline CDR1 reads SGHTS; CDR2 reads YDEGEE. The CDR3 is made up of 18 amino acids. CDR3 residues: CASTKIHGWGQGNYGYTF. In nucleotides, the CDR3 is TGTGCCAGCACCAAAATACACGGCTGGGGACAGGGCAACTATGGCTACACCTTC.

The chain uses TRBV7-8 and TRBJ2-3, with D possibly matching TRBD2 (6 bases). CDR3 length equals 16 residues. The V end lost 4 bases, the J end lost 2 bases, and 16 bases lay between the germline ends. Germline V gene lookup returns CDR1 SGHVS and CDR2 FQNEAQ. CDR3 bases: TGTGCCAGCAGCTCATCGGTCGGGGGACTCACAGATACGCAGTATTTT. This gives the protein CASSSSVGGLTDTQYF.

The chain recombines TRBV2 with TRBJ2-1, with 11 bases fitting TRBD2. The CDR3 is made up of 17 amino acids. Trimming cost V 9 bases and J 0 bases; bases outside gene matches: 10. Germline CDR1 is SNHLY and CDR2 is FYNNEI. CDR3 nucleotides: TGTGCCAGGAGAAGGCTAGCGGGGGGCCGCTCCTACAATGAGCAGTTCTTC. Amino acids: CARRRLAGGRSYNEQFF. Complete variable domain (other parts from reference TRBV2 and TRBJ2-1): EPEVTQTPSHQVTQMGQEVILRCVPISNHLYFYWYRQILGQKVEFLVSFYNNEISEKSEIFDDQFSVERPDGSNFTLKIRSTKLEDSAMYFCARRRLAGGRSYNEQFFGPGTRLTVL.